The rows below give T cell receptor beta chains drawn from one sample of a study of cytomegalovirus exposure and HLA in healthy donors. Sequencing was performed with immunoSEQ multiplex PCR; in TCRdb, only in-frame clones are kept and a portion is missing. The sample comprises around 210,000 clones, approximately 81% of which are singletons, and about 0.25% rests with the top ten. The sequencing sample was made of PBMCs. These receptor sequences come from a girl under 10 years old in good health and CMV-seronegative. Both conserved end residues are part of each CDR3. The order of the fields is V gene, clone size, J gene, CDR3 length, D gene, CDR3 protein, CDR3 DNA. The D gene is left open where the match is weak. Size is stated for part of the rows, as once, few or many counts, or as a class when the clone is expanded.

>TRBV7-8|-|TRBJ1-4|14|-
CASSLEGGVEKLFF
TGTGCCAGCAGCTTAGAGGGGGGGGTTGAAAAACTGTTTTTT
>TRBV11-2|-|TRBJ1-2|13|TRBD1
CASSLAQGKGYTF
TGTGCCAGCAGCTTAGCACAGGGGAAGGGCTACACCTTC
>TRBV9|-|TRBJ1-2|15|TRBD1
CASSLGTGTNYGYTF
TGTGCCAGCAGCCTCGGGACAGGTACCAACTATGGCTACACCTTC
>TRBV30|once|TRBJ2-2|13|-
CAWRASFTGELFF
TGTGCCTGGAGGGCCAGTTTCACCGGGGAGCTGTTTTTT
>TRBV2|few|TRBJ1-6|13|TRBD1
CASKGQGGSPLHF
TGTGCCAGCAAGGGACAGGGTGGTTCACCCCTCCACTTT
>TRBV30|-|TRBJ1-5|19|-
CAWSAPNYPKDSSNQPQHF
TGTGCCTGGAGTGCCCCAAACTACCCCAAAGACAGCTCCAATCAGCCCCAGCATTTT
>TRBV6-6|-|TRBJ1-2|13|TRBD1
CASSPRDSSGYTF
TGTGCCAGCAGTCCCCGGGACAGCAGTGGCTACACCTTC
>TRBV14|-|TRBJ1-2|15|TRBD1
CASTPLQGAYYGYTF
TGTGCCAGCACACCACTACAGGGGGCCTACTATGGCTACACCTTC
>TRBV5-1|-|TRBJ2-1|14|TRBD1
CASNSWTGGNAQFF
TGCGCCAGCAATTCCTGGACAGGGGGCAATGCGCAGTTCTTC
>TRBV6-5|-|TRBJ1-1|14|-
CASSSGGSNTEAFF
TGTGCCAGCAGTTCCGGCGGATCGAACACTGAAGCTTTCTTT
>TRBV6-5|-|TRBJ2-3|13|-
CASRGLSTDTQYF
TGTGCCAGCCGGGGACTTAGCACAGATACGCAGTATTTT
>TRBV5-1|-|TRBJ2-5|16|-
CASSLGDILFQETQYF
TGCGCCAGCAGCTTGGGGGACATCCTTTTCCAAGAGACCCAGTACTTC
>TRBV9|-|TRBJ1-1|13|-
CASSVAGNTEAFF
TGTGCCAGCAGCGTAGCCGGGAACACTGAAGCTTTCTTT
>TRBV5-6|-|TRBJ1-1|15|-
CASSLARQGNTEAFF
TGTGCCAGCAGCTTGGCCAGGCAGGGGAACACTGAAGCTTTCTTT
>TRBV5-1|-|TRBJ1-2|16|TRBD1
CASSRGRDRINYGYTF
TGCGCCAGCAGCCGAGGCCGGGACAGGATTAACTATGGCTACACCTTC
>TRBV27|-|TRBJ2-7|13|TRBD1
CASSLSGQYEQYF
TGTGCCAGCAGTTTATCGGGACAGTACGAGCAGTACTTC
>TRBV27|once|TRBJ2-1|20|TRBD1
CASSHPAGGYIESSYNEQFF
TGTGCCAGCAGTCATCCAGCAGGGGGCTACATCGAGAGCTCCTACAATGAGCAGTTCTTC
>TRBV10-3|-|TRBJ1-6|14|-
CATQREGYNSPLHF
TGTGCCACCCAAAGGGAGGGTTATAATTCACCCCTCCACTTT
>TRBV27|-|TRBJ1-6|14|-
CASSFGGGESPLHF
TGTGCCAGCAGTTTTGGGGGAGGCGAGTCACCCCTCCACTTT
>TRBV29-1|-|TRBJ2-3|14|-
CSVDGRGITDTQYF
TGCAGCGTTGACGGTAGGGGTATTACAGATACGCAGTATTTT
>TRBV19|-|TRBJ1-5|19|TRBD1
CASSTNTGTGDYSNQPQHF
TGTGCCAGTAGTACCAATACCGGGACAGGGGACTATAGCAATCAGCCCCAGCATTTT
>TRBV29-1|few|TRBJ2-7|12|-
CSYATDSYEQYF
TGCAGCTATGCGACAGATTCCTACGAGCAGTACTTC
>TRBV2|once|TRBJ1-1|17|TRBD1
CASSRTGTGETSTEAFF
TGTGCCAGCAGCCGTACCGGGACAGGGGAGACGAGCACTGAAGCTTTCTTT
>TRBV4-1|-|TRBJ2-3|15|TRBD2
CASSHGLADTDTQYF
TGCGCCAGCAGCCACGGACTAGCGGATACAGATACGCAGTATTTT
>TRBV11-2|-|TRBJ1-2|15|-
CASSLDRGSNYGYTF
TGTGCCAGCAGCTTAGACAGGGGATCTAACTATGGCTACACCTTC
>TRBV18|-|TRBJ1-2|13|-
CASSEGAPYGYTF
TGTGCCAGCTCAGAAGGGGCACCTTATGGCTACACCTTC
>TRBV5-6|-|TRBJ2-7|11|-
CASSLYYEQYF
TGTGCCAGCAGCTTATACTACGAGCAGTACTTC
>TRBV25-1|-|TRBJ1-3|14|-
CATRDTGRRNTIYF
TGTGCCACCCGGGACACTGGTAGACGAAACACCATATATTTT
>TRBV6-1|-|TRBJ2-2|13|TRBD2
CASSETGGGELFF
TGTGCCAGCAGTGAAACGGGGGGCGGGGAGCTGTTTTTT
>TRBV5-1|-|TRBJ1-1|15|-
CASNPGGPRNTEAFF
TGCGCCAGCAACCCCGGGGGGCCCAGGAACACTGAAGCTTTCTTT
>TRBV7-3|-|TRBJ1-1|13|-
CASSSQGQPEAFF
TGTGCCAGCAGCTCCCAGGGGCAACCTGAAGCTTTCTTT
>TRBV4-2|-|TRBJ2-3|15|-
CASKVDRSITDTQYF
TGTGCCAGCAAGGTTGACAGGAGTATCACAGATACGCAGTATTTT
>TRBV7-2|-|TRBJ2-7|14|-
CASSLAGATYEQYF
TGTGCCAGCAGCTTAGCGGGGGCCACCTACGAGCAGTACTTC
>TRBV6-1|-|TRBJ1-1|13|-
CASNVQGNTEAFF
TGTGCCAGCAATGTGCAGGGTAATACTGAAGCTTTCTTT
>TRBV11-2|-|TRBJ1-2|12|-
CASSLESRAYTF
TGTGCCAGCAGCTTAGAGTCGAGGGCCTACACCTTC
>TRBV4-1|few|TRBJ2-7|17|TRBD2
CASSPTPLAGGFREQYF
TGCGCCAGCAGCCCGACTCCACTAGCGGGTGGTTTTCGAGAGCAGTACTTC
>TRBV6-5|-|TRBJ1-2|14|-
CASSYQSGVGGYTF
TGTGCCAGCAGTTACCAATCGGGGGTTGGAGGCTACACCTTC
>TRBV29-1|-|TRBJ2-1|14|TRBD2
CSASGRASYNEQFF
TGCAGCGCTAGCGGGAGGGCGTCCTACAATGAGCAGTTCTTC
>TRBV6-6|-|TRBJ1-2|16|-
CASSYSGASLGYGYTF
TGTGCCAGCAGTTACTCTGGGGCCTCTCTGGGATATGGCTACACCTTC
>TRBV5-4|-|TRBJ1-2|16|TRBD1
CASSREAGGLYHGYTF
TGTGCCAGCAGCAGAGAAGCAGGGGGCCTATATCATGGCTACACCTTC
>TRBV7-9|-|TRBJ2-5|16|-
CASSSRASRLQETQYF
TGTGCCAGCAGCTCTAGAGCCAGCAGACTCCAAGAGACCCAGTACTTC
>TRBV6-1|-|TRBJ1-2|14|-
CASSERTARDGYTF
TGTGCCAGCAGTGAAAGGACAGCCAGGGATGGCTACACCTTC
>TRBV27|-|TRBJ2-1|16|-
CASGPWGLGLVDEQFF
TGTGCCAGCGGCCCCTGGGGGCTAGGGTTGGTCGATGAGCAGTTCTTC
>TRBV9|-|TRBJ2-7|15|TRBD1
CASSPDRGRVYEQYF
TGTGCCAGCAGCCCAGACAGGGGTAGAGTCTACGAGCAGTACTTC
>TRBV15|once|TRBJ2-7|13|-
CATSKGPSYEQYF
TGTGCCACCAGCAAGGGGCCCTCCTACGAGCAGTACTTC
>TRBV21-1|-|TRBJ2-5|16|-
CASRGGTSGNQETQYF
TGTGCCAGCAGAGGGGGGACTAGCGGGAATCAAGAGACCCAGTACTTC
>TRBV5-1|few|TRBJ2-1|16|TRBD2
CASSLGTSGKVYEQFF
TGCGCCAGCAGCTTGGGGACTAGCGGGAAGGTGTATGAGCAGTTCTTC
>TRBV13|few|TRBJ2-7|14|-
CASSLKGGSYEQYF
TGTGCCAGCAGCTTAAAGGGAGGCTCCTACGAGCAGTACTTC